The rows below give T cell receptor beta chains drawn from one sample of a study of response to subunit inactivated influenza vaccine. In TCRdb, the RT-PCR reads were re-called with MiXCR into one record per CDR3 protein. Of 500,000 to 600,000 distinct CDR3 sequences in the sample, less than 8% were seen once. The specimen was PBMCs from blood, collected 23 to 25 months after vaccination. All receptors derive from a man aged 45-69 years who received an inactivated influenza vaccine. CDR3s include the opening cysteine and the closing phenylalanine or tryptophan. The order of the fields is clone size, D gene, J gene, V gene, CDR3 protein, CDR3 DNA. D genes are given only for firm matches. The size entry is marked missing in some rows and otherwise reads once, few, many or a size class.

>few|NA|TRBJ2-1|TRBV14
CASSHLGLYNEQFF
TGTGCCAGCAGCCATTTGGGACTGTACAATGAGCAGTTCTTC
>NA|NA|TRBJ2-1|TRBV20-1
CSASGSGLNEQFF
TGCAGTGCTAGCGGGAGTGGGCTCAATGAGCAGTTCTTC
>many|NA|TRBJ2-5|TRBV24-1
CATSDSFSGRLTSFQETQYF
TGTGCCACCAGTGATTCGTTTAGTGGGCGGCTTACAAGTTTCCAAGAGACCCAGTACTTC
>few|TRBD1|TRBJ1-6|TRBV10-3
CAISVFQGQGRKGSPLHF
TGTGCCATCAGTGTATTCCAGGGACAGGGACGGAAAGGTTCACCCCTCCACTTT
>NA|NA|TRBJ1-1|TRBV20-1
CSASLGAKNTEAFF
TGCAGTGCTAGTCTCGGGGCAAAGAACACTGAAGCTTTCTTT
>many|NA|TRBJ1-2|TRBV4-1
CASSPTTSESGYGYTF
TGCGCCAGCAGCCCAACGACCTCGGAATCTGGCTATGGCTACACCTTC
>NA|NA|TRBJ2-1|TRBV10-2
CASNLGPVDEQFF
TGCGCCAGCAATCTAGGGCCCGTAGATGAGCAGTTCTTC
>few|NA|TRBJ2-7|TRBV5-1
CASSYQGDEQYF
TGCGCCAGCAGCTACCAGGGAGACGAGCAGTACTTC
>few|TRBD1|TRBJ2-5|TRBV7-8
CASSLTGAPQYF
TGTGCCAGCAGCTTGACAGGGGCGCCCCAGTACTTC
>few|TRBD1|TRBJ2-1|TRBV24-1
CATRSGTGGLNEQFF
TGTGCCACCAGGTCCGGGACAGGGGGATTGAATGAGCAGTTCTTC
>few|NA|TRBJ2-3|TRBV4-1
CASSPPSETDTQYF
TGCGCCAGCAGCCCCCCTAGCGAGACAGATACGCAGTATTTT
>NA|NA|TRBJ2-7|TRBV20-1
CSALRRHEQYF
TGCAGTGCCCTGAGGAGGCACGAGCAGTACTTC
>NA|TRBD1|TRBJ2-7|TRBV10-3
CAISETGGPYEQYF
TGTGCCATCAGTGAAACAGGGGGCCCCTACGAGCAGTACTTC
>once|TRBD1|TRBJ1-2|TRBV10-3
CAISETGTGGPETF
TGTGCCATCAGTGAGACCGGGACAGGGGGCCCAGAAACCTTC
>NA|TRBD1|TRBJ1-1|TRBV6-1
CASGKWTGPNTEAFF
TGTGCCAGCGGAAAGTGGACAGGACCGAACACTGAAGCTTTCTTT
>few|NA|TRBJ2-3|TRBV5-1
CASSPDVATDTQYF
TGCGCCAGCAGCCCCGACGTGGCCACAGATACGCAGTATTTT
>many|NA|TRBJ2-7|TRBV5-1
CASSISGGSYEQYF
TGCGCCAGCAGCATTTCCGGAGGCAGCTACGAGCAGTACTTC
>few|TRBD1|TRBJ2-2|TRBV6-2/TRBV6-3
CASREDRETGELFF
TGTGCCAGCAGAGAGGACAGGGAGACCGGGGAGCTGTTTTTT